This section outlines one TCR beta chain sequence together with its context. Germline loops: CDR1 SGDLS, CDR2 YYNGEE. The CDR3 contains 18 residues. The V end was cut by 0 bases, the J end by 10 bases, with 23 bases between. These data are taken from a study of shared T cell receptors in the human thymus. Only in-frame clones appear in the TCRdb table, and some are missing; sequencing was by immunoSEQ multiplex PCR. The profile shows hundreds of thousands of clones, 80% to 90% of them singletons. The sample was also linked to a second study, of human thymus T cells. From that second work: Unrelated people showed highly overlapping thymic repertoires, related research reported.

Sequencing was performed on thymocytes. The rearrangement uses TRBV9 and TRBJ1-6, with unresolved D. This clonotype was obtained from a girl in the first two years of life with a congenital heart defect. The CDR3 nucleotides are TGTGCCAGCAGCGTAGGGGGAGATCCGAATAAAAGTGGATCACCCCTCCACTTT. This encodes CASSVGGDPNKSGSPLHF.